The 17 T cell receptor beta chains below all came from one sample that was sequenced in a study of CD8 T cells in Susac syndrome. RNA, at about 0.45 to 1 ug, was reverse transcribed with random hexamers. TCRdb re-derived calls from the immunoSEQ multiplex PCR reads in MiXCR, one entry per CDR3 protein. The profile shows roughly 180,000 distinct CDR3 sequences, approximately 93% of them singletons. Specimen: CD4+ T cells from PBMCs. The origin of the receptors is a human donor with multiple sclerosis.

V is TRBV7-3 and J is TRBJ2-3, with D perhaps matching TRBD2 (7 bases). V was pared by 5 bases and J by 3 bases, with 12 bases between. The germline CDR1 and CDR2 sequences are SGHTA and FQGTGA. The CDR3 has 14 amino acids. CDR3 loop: CASSTRGGTDTQYF. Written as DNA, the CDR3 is TGTGCCAGCAGCACCAGGGGAGGGACAGATACGCAGTATTTT.

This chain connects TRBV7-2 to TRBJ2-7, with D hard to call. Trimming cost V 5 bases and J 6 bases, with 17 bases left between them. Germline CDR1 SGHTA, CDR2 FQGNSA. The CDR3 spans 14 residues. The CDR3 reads CASSPPVMQSEQYF. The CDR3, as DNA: TGTGCCAGCAGCCCCCCGGTGATGCAGAGCGAGCAGTACTTC.

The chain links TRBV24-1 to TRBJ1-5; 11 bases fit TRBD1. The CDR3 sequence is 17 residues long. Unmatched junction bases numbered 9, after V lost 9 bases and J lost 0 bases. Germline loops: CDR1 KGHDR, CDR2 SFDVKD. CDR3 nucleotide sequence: TGTGCCACCCAACCGGGACAGGGGGACAATAGCAATCAGCCCCAGCATTTT. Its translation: CATQPGQGDNSNQPQHF.

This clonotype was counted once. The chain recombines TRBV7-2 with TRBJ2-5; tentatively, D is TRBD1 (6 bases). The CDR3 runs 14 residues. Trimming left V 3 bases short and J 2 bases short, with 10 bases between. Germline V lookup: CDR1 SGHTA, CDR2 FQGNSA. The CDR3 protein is CASSFNQGQETQYF. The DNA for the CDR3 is TGTGCCAGCAGCTTTAACCAGGGGCAAGAGACCCAGTACTTC.

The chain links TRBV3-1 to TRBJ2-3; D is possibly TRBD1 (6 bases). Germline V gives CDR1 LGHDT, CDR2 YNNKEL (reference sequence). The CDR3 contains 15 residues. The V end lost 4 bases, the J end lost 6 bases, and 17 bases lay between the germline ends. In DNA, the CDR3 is TGTGCCAGCAGCCTACAGGGAGCCCCGTCGGATACGCAGTATTTT. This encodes CASSLQGAPSDTQYF.

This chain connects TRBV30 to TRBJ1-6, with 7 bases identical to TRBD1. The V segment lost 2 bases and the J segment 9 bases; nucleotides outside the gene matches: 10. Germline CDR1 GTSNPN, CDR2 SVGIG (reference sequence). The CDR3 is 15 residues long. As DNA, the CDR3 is TGTGCCTGGAGTCTAGCAGGGGGAACGATTTCACCCCTCCACTTT. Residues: CAWSLAGGTISPLHF.

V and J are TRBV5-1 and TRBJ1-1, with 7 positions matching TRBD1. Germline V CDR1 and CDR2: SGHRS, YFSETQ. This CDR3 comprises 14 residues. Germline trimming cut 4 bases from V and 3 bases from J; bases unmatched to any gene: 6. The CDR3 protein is CASSAGQTHTEAFF. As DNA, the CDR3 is TGCGCCAGCAGCGCGGGACAGACCCACACTGAAGCTTTCTTT. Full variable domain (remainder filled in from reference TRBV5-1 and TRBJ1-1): KAGVTQTPRYLIKTRGQQVTLSCSPISGHRSVSWYQQTPGQGLQFLFEYFSETQRNKGNFPGRFSGRQFSNSRSEMNVSTLELGDSALYLCASSAGQTHTEAFFGQGTRLTVV.

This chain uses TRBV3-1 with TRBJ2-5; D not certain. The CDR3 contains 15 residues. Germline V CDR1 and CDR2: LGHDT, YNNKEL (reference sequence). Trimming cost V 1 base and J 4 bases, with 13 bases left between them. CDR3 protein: CASSQAGFTPETQYF. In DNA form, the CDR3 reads TGTGCCAGCAGCCAAGCGGGTTTCACCCCAGAGACCCAGTACTTC.

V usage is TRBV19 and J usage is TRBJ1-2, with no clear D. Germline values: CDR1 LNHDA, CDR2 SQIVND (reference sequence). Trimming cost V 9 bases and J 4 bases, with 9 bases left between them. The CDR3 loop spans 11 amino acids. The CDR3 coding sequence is TGTGCCAGCTTGGACGGCTATGGCTACACCTTC. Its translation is CASLDGYGYTF.

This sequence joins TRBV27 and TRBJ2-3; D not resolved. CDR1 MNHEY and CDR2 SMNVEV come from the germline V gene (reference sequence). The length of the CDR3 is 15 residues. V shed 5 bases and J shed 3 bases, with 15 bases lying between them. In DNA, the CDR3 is TGTGCCAGCAGTCTCGTGATATCTGCGACAGATACGCAGTATTTT. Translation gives CASSLVISATDTQYF.

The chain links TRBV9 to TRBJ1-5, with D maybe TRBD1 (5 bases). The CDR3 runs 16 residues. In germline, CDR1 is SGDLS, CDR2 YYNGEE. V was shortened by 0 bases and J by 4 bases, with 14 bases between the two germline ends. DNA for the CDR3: TGTGCCAGCAGCGTAGATCGTACGGCAGGGAATCAGCCCCAGCATTTT. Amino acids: CASSVDRTAGNQPQHF.

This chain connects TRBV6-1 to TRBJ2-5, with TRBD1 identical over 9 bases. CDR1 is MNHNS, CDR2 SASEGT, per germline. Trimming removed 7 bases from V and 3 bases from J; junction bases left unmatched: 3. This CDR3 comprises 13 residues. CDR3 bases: TGTGCCAGCACCAGGGACAGGGAAGAGACCCAGTACTTC. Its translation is CASTRDREETQYF.

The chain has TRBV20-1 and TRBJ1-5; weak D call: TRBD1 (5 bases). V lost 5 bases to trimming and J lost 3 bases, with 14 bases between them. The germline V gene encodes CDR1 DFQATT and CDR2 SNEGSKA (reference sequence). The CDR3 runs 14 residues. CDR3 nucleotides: TGCAGTGCTGGGACGTCCGGATTCAATCAGCCCCAGCATTTT. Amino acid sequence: CSAGTSGFNQPQHF.

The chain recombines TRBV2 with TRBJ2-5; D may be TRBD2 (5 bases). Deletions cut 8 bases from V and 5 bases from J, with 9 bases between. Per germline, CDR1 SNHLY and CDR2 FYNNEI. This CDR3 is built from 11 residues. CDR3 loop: CASWERETQYF. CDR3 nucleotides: TGTGCCAGCTGGGAGAGGGAGACCCAGTACTTC.

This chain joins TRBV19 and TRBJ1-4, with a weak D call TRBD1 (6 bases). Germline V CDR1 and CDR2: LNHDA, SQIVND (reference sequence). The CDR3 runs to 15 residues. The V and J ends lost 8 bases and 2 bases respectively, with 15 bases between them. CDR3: CASAPIGGTNEKLFF. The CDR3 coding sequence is TGTGCCAGTGCGCCTATTGGGGGCACTAATGAAAAACTGTTTTTT.

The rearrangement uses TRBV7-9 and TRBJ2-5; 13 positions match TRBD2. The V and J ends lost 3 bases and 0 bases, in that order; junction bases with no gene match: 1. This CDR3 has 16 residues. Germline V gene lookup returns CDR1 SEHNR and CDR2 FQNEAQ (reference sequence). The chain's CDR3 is CASSLGLAGHQETQYF. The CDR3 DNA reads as TGTGCCAGCAGCTTGGGACTAGCGGGGCACCAAGAGACCCAGTACTTC.

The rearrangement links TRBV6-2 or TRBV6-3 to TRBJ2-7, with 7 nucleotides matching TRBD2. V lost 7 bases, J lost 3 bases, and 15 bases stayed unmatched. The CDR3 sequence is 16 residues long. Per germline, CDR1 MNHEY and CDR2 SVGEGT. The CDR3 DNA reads TGTGCCAGCACCAAAGCGGGGCTACCTGTTGTCTACGAGCAGTACTTC. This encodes CASTKAGLPVVYEQYF.